This T cell receptor (beta chain) was captured in a study of blood T cell repertoires in COVID-19. Original handling: Amplification with reference gene primers provided the estimates of nucleated cell counts. Sequenced by immunoSEQ multiplex PCR; TCRdb stores in-frame clones only, minus some. The V and J calls and clone size are taken from that table; D and trimming were inferred from the DNA. The sample consists of fewer than 200,000 clones, roughly nine tenths of them appearing once. CDR1 and CDR2 (germline): MNHEY, SVGAGI. V was shortened by 6 bases and J by 8 bases, with 11 bases between the two germline ends. CDR3 length equals 12 residues.

The chain links TRBV6-5 to TRBJ2-1; no reliable D call. This receptor was taken from a man aged 18 to 30 who had recovered from COVID-19. What was sequenced was peripheral blood. The CDR3 nucleotides read TGTGCCAGCAGCCCATTTCCCCATGAGCAGTTCTTC. It codes for CASSPFPHEQFF.